What follows describes a single T cell receptor (beta chain). What it binds is unknown. This record comes from a study of cytomegalovirus exposure and HLA in healthy donors. The study's findings and limits: Researchers counted around 150 TCR beta chains as cytomegalovirus-associated.

This CDR3 spans 16 amino acids. Trimming took off 0 bases at V and 7 bases at J, with 16 bases between the two ends. Germline V gene data show CDR1 as SGHRS and CDR2 as YFSETQ. Repertoires were generated with immunoSEQ multiplex PCR, while TCRdb's copy carries only in-frame clones and drops some. The profile shows tens of thousands of clones, under 95% of them singletons. The specimen was PBMCs. V is TRBV5-1 and J is TRBJ1-4; the D gene is possibly TRBD1 (6 bases). This clonotype originated in a woman in her twenties or thirties in good health and CMV-seronegative. The CDR3 DNA reads as TGCGCCAGCAGCTTGGGACTTACAGGGATTAGTGAAAAACTGTTTTTT. It specifies CASSLGLTGISEKLFF.